This record looks at one T cell receptor (beta chain) sequence and its context. The source of the sample is a study of blood T cell repertoires in COVID-19. Looking at the study overall: The United States, Italy and Spain were the sources of the acute and convalescent COVID-19 samples. In each case, the material was cDNA or gDNA derived from T cells, B-cell-depleted T cells, or PBMCs.

Under the authors' procedure: The assay estimated nucleated cells by amplifying reference gene primers. Sequencing was performed with immunoSEQ multiplex PCR; in TCRdb, only in-frame clones are kept and a portion is missing. V and J calls and clone size are as listed in that table; D and trimming were resolved from the DNA. The sample records tens of thousands of clones, about 80% being singletons. CDR3 size: 16 residues. Germline V gene data show CDR1 as SGHNT and CDR2 as YYREEE (reference sequence). After removal of 3 bases from V and 0 bases from J, the junction contained 5 bases not matched to a gene.

The sequenced sample consisted of peripheral blood. This TCR came from a man in his sixties with acute or convalescent COVID-19. The chain recombines TRBV5-4 with TRBJ2-3; TRBD1 matches at 9 bases. CDR3 bases: TGTGCCAGCAGCTGGGGACAGGGAATGAGCACAGATACGCAGTATTTT. Translated: CASSWGQGMSTDTQYF.